This TCR beta chain appears in the sequencing data of a study of shared clonotypes between healthy human individuals. About the research overall: The donor group consisted of a couple of women and three men, aged 18 to 49.

Assay used: immunoSEQ multiplex PCR; TCRdb lists only in-frame clones, some missing. The sample holds fewer than 1.6 million clones, approximately 98.5% seen once. Germline-derived CDR1 and CDR2 are LNHDA and SQIVND (reference sequence). The CDR3 extends over 19 amino acids. Unmatched junction bases numbered 20, after V lost 7 bases and J lost 7 bases. The sample was naive CD4+ T cells sorted from blood. The subset was: CD45RA+ positively selected. The source of this sequence is a man under 40 in good health. The chain is built from TRBV19 and TRBJ2-1; TRBD2 agrees at 12 bases. This CDR3 reads CASTYGASGRAGSFNEQFF. The CDR3 bases are TGTGCCAGTACTTATGGGGCTAGCGGGAGGGCGGGTTCTTTTAATGAGCAGTTCTTC.